The present T cell receptor (beta chain) was sequenced within a study of blood T cell repertoires in COVID-19. Across the whole study: Specimens from acute and convalescent COVID-19 originated in the United States, Italy and Spain. T cells, B-cell-depleted T cells, or PBMCs supplied cDNA or gDNA.

This clone was seen a single time. As originally analysed: Quantification of nucleated cells was approximated via reference gene primer amplification. Sequencing was performed with immunoSEQ multiplex PCR; in TCRdb, only in-frame clones are kept and a portion is missing. V and J calls and clone size come straight from that table; D and trimming were deduced from the DNA. This sample has about 190,000 clones, with about 83% found just once. Everyone who took part was roughly 18 to 89 years old, and they came from about 25 US areas. The CDR3 extends over 19 amino acids. V dropped 0 bases and J dropped 0 bases, with 18 bases sitting between them. Germline CDR1 SGDLS, CDR2 YYNGEE.

The sample was PBMCs or T cells enriched from blood (not recorded which). The genes are TRBV9 and TRBJ2-2, with a tentative D call TRBD2 (6 bases). The receptor was isolated from a woman aged 25 to 45 who had been exposed to COVID-19. The CDR3 nucleotides are TGTGCCAGCAGCGTAGATGAAGGAGGGAGATCGACGAACACCGGGGAGCTGTTTTTT. Translated, it gives CASSVDEGGRSTNTGELFF.